This TCR beta chain was found in a study of blood T cell repertoires in COVID-19. Study information: Some COVID-19 samples were acute and others convalescent; all came from the United States, Italy and Spain.

Germline CDR1 reads MGHRA; CDR2 reads YSYEKL. The CDR3 is 15 amino acids. V lost 0 bases to trimming and J lost 0 bases, with 9 bases between them. Per the original methods: The authors estimated nucleated cell counts from reference gene primer amplification. Generated by immunoSEQ multiplex PCR, the TCRdb table keeps only in-frame clones and is missing some. V, J and clone size reflect that table, while D and trimming were determined from the DNA. The table shows some 49,000 clones, with roughly four fifths occurring only once. Sequenced sample: peripheral blood. The V gene is TRBV4-1, the J gene TRBJ2-7, with a tentative D call TRBD1 (5 bases). This receptor was identified in a woman between 55 and 75 years old with acute or convalescent COVID-19. CDR3 nucleotides: TGCGCCAGCAGCCAAGAGTCAGGGTACTCCTACGAGCAGTACTTC. Amino acids: CASSQESGYSYEQYF.